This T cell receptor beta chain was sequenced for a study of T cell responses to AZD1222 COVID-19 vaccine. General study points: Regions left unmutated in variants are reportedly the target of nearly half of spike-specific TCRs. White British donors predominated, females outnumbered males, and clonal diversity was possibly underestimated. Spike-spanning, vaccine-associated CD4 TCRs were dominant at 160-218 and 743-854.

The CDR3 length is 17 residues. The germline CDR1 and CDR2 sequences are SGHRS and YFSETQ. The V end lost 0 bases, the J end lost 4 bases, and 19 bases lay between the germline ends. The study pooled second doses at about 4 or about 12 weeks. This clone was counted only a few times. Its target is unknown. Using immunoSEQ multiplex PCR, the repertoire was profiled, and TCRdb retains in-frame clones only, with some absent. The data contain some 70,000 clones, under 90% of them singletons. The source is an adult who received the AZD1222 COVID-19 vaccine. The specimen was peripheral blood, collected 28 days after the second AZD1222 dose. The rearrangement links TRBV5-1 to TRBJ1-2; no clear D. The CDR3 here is CASSLGTSVGSLYGYTF. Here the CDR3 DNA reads TGCGCCAGCAGCTTGGGAACCTCAGTGGGCTCCCTCTATGGCTACACCTTC.